This is a list of T cell receptor beta chains from one sample in a study of cytomegalovirus exposure and HLA in healthy donors. Generated by immunoSEQ multiplex PCR, the TCRdb table keeps only in-frame clones and is missing some. Of some 74,000 clones in the sample, roughly 93% were seen once. Sequenced: PBMCs. These receptor sequences come from a woman in her thirties in good health and CMV-seronegative. Each CDR3 is given with its conserved first and last residue. A D gene is named only where the DNA matches it firmly. Some rows have no size entry. The others give once, few or many, or a class for an expanded clone.

size: .
D: TRBD1
V: TRBV7-9
J: TRBJ2-5
CDR3: CASSLGDRAQETQYF
DNA: TGTGCCAGCAGCTTGGGGGACAGGGCCCAAGAGACCCAGTACTTC

size: .
D: TRBD2
V: TRBV18
J: TRBJ2-2
CDR3: CASSPFLAGAGDTGELFF
DNA: TGTGCCAGCTCACCATTCCTAGCGGGAGCGGGGGACACCGGGGAGCTGTTTTTT

size: .
D: .
V: TRBV9
J: TRBJ1-1
CDR3: CASSVSGFTEAFF
DNA: TGTGCCAGCAGCGTGTCAGGTTTCACTGAAGCTTTCTTT

size: .
D: TRBD1
V: TRBV6-1
J: TRBJ1-1
CDR3: CASSEGQGSRDTEAFF
DNA: TGTGCCAGCAGTGAGGGACAGGGGTCTCGAGACACTGAAGCTTTCTTT

size: .
D: .
V: TRBV5-4
J: TRBJ1-2
CDR3: CASSFEVGVGASGYTF
DNA: TGTGCCAGCAGCTTCGAAGTAGGTGTAGGGGCCTCCGGCTACACCTTC

size: .
D: TRBD2
V: TRBV19
J: TRBJ2-7
CDR3: CASSQVAGVGEQYF
DNA: TGTGCCAGTAGTCAGGTAGCGGGAGTAGGTGAGCAGTACTTC

size: .
D: TRBD1
V: TRBV5-4
J: TRBJ2-6
CDR3: CASSPGQGVYSGANVLTF
DNA: TGTGCCAGCAGCCCTGGACAGGGGGTATACTCTGGGGCCAACGTCCTGACTTTC

size: once
D: TRBD1
V: TRBV19
J: TRBJ1-2
CDR3: CASSIPSTGGGYTF
DNA: TGTGCCAGTAGTATCCCCTCGACAGGGGGCGGCTACACCTTC

size: .
D: TRBD2
V: TRBV7-2
J: TRBJ2-7
CDR3: CASSSPTSDVSEQYF
DNA: TGTGCCAGCAGCTCACCGACTAGCGACGTAAGCGAGCAGTACTTC

size: .
D: TRBD1
V: TRBV27
J: TRBJ2-7
CDR3: CASSPGTGSSYEQYF
DNA: TGTGCCAGCAGTCCCGGGACAGGGAGCTCCTACGAGCAGTACTTC

size: once
D: TRBD1
V: TRBV6-1
J: TRBJ1-1
CDR3: CASSVRQGDTEAFF
DNA: TGTGCCAGCAGTGTCCGACAGGGGGACACTGAAGCTTTCTTT

size: once
D: TRBD2
V: TRBV30
J: TRBJ2-3
CDR3: CAWSPLPGGSTDTQYF
DNA: TGTGCCTGGAGTCCTCTCCCGGGAGGTAGCACAGATACGCAGTATTTT

size: .
D: .
V: TRBV19
J: TRBJ1-2
CDR3: CASSIGRFGLRLNYGYTF
DNA: TGTGCCAGTAGTATAGGGAGGTTCGGCCTCCGACTTAACTATGGCTACACCTTC

size: .
D: TRBD2
V: TRBV11-2
J: TRBJ2-5
CDR3: CASSLVPSLGGSETQYF
DNA: TGTGCCAGCAGCTTAGTACCGAGTTTGGGAGGGTCAGAGACCCAGTACTTC

size: .
D: .
V: TRBV28
J: TRBJ1-6
CDR3: CASSPGTVYNSPLHF
DNA: TGTGCCAGCAGTCCCGGGACTGTATATAATTCACCCCTCCACTTT

size: .
D: TRBD1
V: TRBV7-9
J: TRBJ2-7
CDR3: CASLSDRGAYEQYF
DNA: TGTGCCAGCTTGAGCGACAGGGGTGCCTACGAGCAGTACTTC

size: .
D: .
V: TRBV5-1
J: TRBJ1-1
CDR3: CASSLAQVTASLAFF
DNA: TGCGCCAGCAGCTTGGCGCAGGTCACCGCCTCGTTAGCTTTCTTT

size: .
D: TRBD1
V: TRBV6-1
J: TRBJ1-3
CDR3: CASAGQGNTIYF
DNA: TGTGCCAGCGCGGGACAGGGAAACACCATATATTTT

size: .
D: TRBD1
V: TRBV19
J: TRBJ1-1
CDR3: CASRTQGQGISYTEAFF
DNA: TGTGCCAGTAGGACCCAGGGACAGGGAATCTCGTACACTGAAGCTTTCTTT

size: .
D: TRBD2
V: TRBV2
J: TRBJ2-7
CDR3: CASRPGLAGGYEQYF
DNA: TGTGCCAGCAGGCCTGGACTAGCGGGAGGCTACGAGCAGTACTTC

size: .
D: .
V: TRBV30
J: TRBJ1-2
CDR3: CAWSQGNYGYTF
DNA: TGTGCCTGGTCACAGGGAAACTATGGCTACACCTTC

size: .
D: .
V: TRBV6-1
J: TRBJ2-5
CDR3: CASEGQGLTETQYF
DNA: TGTGCCAGCGAAGGTCAGGGGCTTACAGAGACCCAGTACTTC

size: few
D: .
V: TRBV2
J: TRBJ2-7
CDR3: CASSGQGRTYEQYF
DNA: TGTGCCAGCAGTGGACAAGGTAGGACCTACGAGCAGTACTTC

size: .
D: .
V: TRBV28
J: TRBJ2-2
CDR3: CASRPTANTGELFF
DNA: TGTGCCAGCAGACCTACAGCGAACACCGGGGAGCTGTTTTTT

size: .
D: TRBD2
V: TRBV5-1
J: TRBJ2-2
CDR3: CASSTSGRPGELFF
DNA: TGCGCCAGCAGTACTAGCGGGAGGCCCGGGGAGCTGTTTTTT

size: .
D: TRBD2
V: TRBV19
J: TRBJ2-1
CDR3: CASYSGGANEQFF
DNA: TGTGCCAGTTACAGCGGGGGGGCCAATGAGCAGTTCTTC

size: .
D: .
V: TRBV19
J: TRBJ1-5
CDR3: CASSTRGSNQPQHF
DNA: TGTGCCAGTAGTACTCGAGGGAGCAATCAGCCCCAGCATTTT

size: .
D: TRBD2
V: TRBV4-1
J: TRBJ2-3
CDR3: CASTPRGIAGGQADTQYF
DNA: TGCGCCAGCACCCCTCGAGGAATAGCGGGGGGGCAAGCAGATACGCAGTATTTT

size: .
D: .
V: TRBV27
J: TRBJ2-1
CDR3: CASSLSGGSYNEQFF
DNA: TGTGCCAGCAGTTTATCAGGCGGGTCCTACAATGAGCAGTTCTTC

size: .
D: TRBD2
V: TRBV19
J: TRBJ2-1
CDR3: CASSIGLGRTLYNEQFF
DNA: TGTGCCAGTAGTATTGGACTAGGACGCACCCTCTACAATGAGCAGTTCTTC

size: .
D: .
V: TRBV19
J: TRBJ2-2
CDR3: CASGRRTYAGELFF
DNA: TGTGCCAGCGGGCGTCGGACATACGCCGGGGAGCTGTTTTTT

size: .
D: .
V: TRBV11-1
J: TRBJ2-3
CDR3: CASRMGAGALNTQYF
DNA: TGTGCCAGCAGGATGGGCGCGGGGGCCCTCAATACGCAGTATTTT

size: once
D: TRBD2
V: TRBV6-6
J: TRBJ2-1
CDR3: CASSFLAVSSYNEQFF
DNA: TGTGCCAGCAGTTTCCTAGCGGTGAGCTCCTACAATGAGCAGTTCTTC